This TCR beta chain is drawn from a study of blood T cell repertoires in COVID-19. As for the study in general: Sources were T cells, B-cell-depleted T cells, or PBMCs; the material itself was cDNA or gDNA.

Residents of 20 to 25 US areas, aged 18 to 89 years, made up the participants. The recovered donors of Cohort 3 showed two negative PCRs, clearance, or symptom resolution. Per the germline V gene, CDR1 is SGHAT and CDR2 is FQNNGV. V gave up 7 bases and J gave up 5 bases, with 17 bases separating them. CDR3 length: 14 residues. How the authors handled the data: The authors estimated nucleated cell counts from reference gene primer amplification. Assay: immunoSEQ multiplex PCR; the TCRdb copy retains only in-frame clones and omits some. V, J and clone size are taken as reported in that table, and D and trimming were inferred from the DNA itself. The repertoire holds about 280,000 clones, with about 85% as singletons.

The sequenced sample was PBMCs or T cells enriched from blood (not recorded which). V usage is TRBV11-2 and J usage is TRBJ2-5; no firm D call. The TCR sequence derives from a woman between 45 and 60 years old who had recovered from COVID-19. The CDR3 coding sequence is TGTGCCAGCACTCAATACGCGACAATTGAGACCCAGTACTTC. It codes for CASTQYATIETQYF.